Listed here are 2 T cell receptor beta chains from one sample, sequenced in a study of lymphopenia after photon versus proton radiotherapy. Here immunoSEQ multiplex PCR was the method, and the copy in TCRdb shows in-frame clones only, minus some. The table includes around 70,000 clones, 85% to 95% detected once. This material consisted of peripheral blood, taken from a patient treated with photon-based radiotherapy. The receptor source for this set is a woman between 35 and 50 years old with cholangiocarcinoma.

The chain's CDR3 is CASEPRTAPYEQYF. CDR3 coding DNA: TGTGCCAGCGAGCCTCGGACAGCCCCCTACGAGCAGTACTTC. The chain carries TRBV28 and TRBJ2-7, with a weak D call TRBD1 (6 bases). The germline V gene encodes CDR1 MDHEN and CDR2 SYDVKM. This CDR3 contains 14 residues. The germline V and J ends were trimmed by 8 bases and 2 bases, with 16 bases remaining between them.

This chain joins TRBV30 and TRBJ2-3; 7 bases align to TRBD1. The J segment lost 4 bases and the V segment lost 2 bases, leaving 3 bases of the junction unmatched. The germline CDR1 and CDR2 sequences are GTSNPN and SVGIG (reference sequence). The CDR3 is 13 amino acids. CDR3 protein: CAWSTGVADTQYF. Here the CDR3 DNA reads TGTGCCTGGAGTACAGGGGTTGCAGATACGCAGTATTTT.